Listed below are T cell receptor beta chains from one sample, sequenced in a study of T-cell reconstitution after alpha-beta-depleted transplantation in children. TCRdb analysed the PCR reads with MiXCR anew, one entry per CDR3 protein. The sample has 580,000 or so distinct CDR3 sequences, roughly 23% seen once; the top ten hold 12% to 15%. Sequencing was performed on PBMCs, mostly from graft donor cells, taken 360 days after TCRalphabeta/CD19-depleted stem cell transplant. These receptors were collected from a boy under two years old who had a stem cell transplant for acute myeloid leukemia, so the T cells may come from the graft donor. Both conserved end residues are trimmed from each CDR3.

J	V	CDR3
TRBJ2-1	TRBV20-1	SALGGHNEQF
TRBJ2-1	TRBV27	ASSSPGRGAHNEQF
TRBJ2-5	TRBV29-1	SVVYREETQY
TRBJ2-5	TRBV6-5	ASSYSRSRETQY
TRBJ1-1	TRBV15	ATQGGQGSGEAF
TRBJ1-5	TRBV6-5	ASSYRPDSNQPQH
TRBJ1-2	TRBV20-1	SARRGTATDNYGYT
TRBJ2-1	TRBV27	ASSLRDTSYNEQF
TRBJ2-3	TRBV11-2	ASSPGTSGASTDTQY
TRBJ2-4	TRBV29-1	SVAGGERAKNIQY
TRBJ2-3	TRBV24-1	ATSDTVPSPTQY
TRBJ1-1	TRBV6-5	ASSSDRGLNTEAF
TRBJ2-5	TRBV28	ASSHRQAYQETQY
TRBJ2-3	TRBV28	ASRAGGLDTQY
TRBJ1-2	TRBV6-1	ASSTHPGRGHGYT